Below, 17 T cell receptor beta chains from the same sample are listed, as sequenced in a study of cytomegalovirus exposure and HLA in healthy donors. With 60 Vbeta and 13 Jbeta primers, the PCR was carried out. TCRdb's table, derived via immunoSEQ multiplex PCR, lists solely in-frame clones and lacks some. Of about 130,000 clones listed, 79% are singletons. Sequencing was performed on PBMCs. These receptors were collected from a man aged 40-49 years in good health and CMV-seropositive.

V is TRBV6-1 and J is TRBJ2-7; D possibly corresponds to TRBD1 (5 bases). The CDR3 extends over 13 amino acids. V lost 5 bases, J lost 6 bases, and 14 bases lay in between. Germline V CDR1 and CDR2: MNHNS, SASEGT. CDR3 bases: TGTGCCAGCAGTTCAAACAGGCCAGGCGAGCAGTACTTC. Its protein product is CASSSNRPGEQYF.

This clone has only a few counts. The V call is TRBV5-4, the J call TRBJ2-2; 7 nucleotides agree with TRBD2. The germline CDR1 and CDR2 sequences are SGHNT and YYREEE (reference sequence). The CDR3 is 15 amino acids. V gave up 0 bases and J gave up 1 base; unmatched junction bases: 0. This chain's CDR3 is CASSLGGRNTGELFF. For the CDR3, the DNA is TGTGCCAGCAGCTTGGGCGGGAGGAACACCGGGGAGCTGTTTTTT. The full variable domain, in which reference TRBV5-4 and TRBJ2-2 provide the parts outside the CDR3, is ETGVTQSPTHLIKTRGQQVTLRCSSQSGHNTVSWYQQALGQGPQFIFQYYREEENGRGNFPPRFSGLQFPNYSSELNVNALELDDSALYLCASSLGGRNTGELFFGEGSRLTVL.

DNA of the CDR3: TGTGCCAGTAGGGGCCCCGGGACTAGCGGGAGGCTCTCCTACGAGCAGTACTTC. Protein: CASRGPGTSGRLSYEQYF. The V and J genes are TRBV19 and TRBJ2-7; 15 bases are shared with TRBD2. CDR1 LNHDA and CDR2 SQIVND come from the germline V gene (reference sequence). Trimming removed 6 bases from V and 0 bases from J; junction bases left unmatched: 9. The CDR3 extends over 18 amino acids.

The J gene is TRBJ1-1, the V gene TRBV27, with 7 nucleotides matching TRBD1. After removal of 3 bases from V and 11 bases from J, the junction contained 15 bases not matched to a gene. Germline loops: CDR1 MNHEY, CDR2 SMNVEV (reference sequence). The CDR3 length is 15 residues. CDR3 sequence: CASSFHDRAEDGAFF. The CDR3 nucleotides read TGTGCCAGCAGTTTCCACGACAGGGCGGAGGATGGGGCTTTCTTT.

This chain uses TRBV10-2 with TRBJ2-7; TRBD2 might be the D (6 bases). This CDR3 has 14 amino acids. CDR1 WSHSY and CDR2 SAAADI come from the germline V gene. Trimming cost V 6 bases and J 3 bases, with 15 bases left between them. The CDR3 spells CASRGRDSLYEQYF. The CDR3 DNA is TGCGCCAGCAGAGGACGGGACTCCCTCTACGAGCAGTACTTC.

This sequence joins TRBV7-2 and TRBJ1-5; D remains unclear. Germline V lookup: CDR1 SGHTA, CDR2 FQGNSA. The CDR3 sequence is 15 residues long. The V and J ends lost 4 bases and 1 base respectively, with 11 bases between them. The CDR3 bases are TGTGCCAGCAGCTCGACGGGAACAAGCAATCAGCCCCAGCATTTT. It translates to CASSSTGTSNQPQHF.

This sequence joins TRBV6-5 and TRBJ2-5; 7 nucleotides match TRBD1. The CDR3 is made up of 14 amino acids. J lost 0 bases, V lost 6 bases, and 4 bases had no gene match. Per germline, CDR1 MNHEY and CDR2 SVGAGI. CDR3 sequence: CASSVTGDQETQYF. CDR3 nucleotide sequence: TGTGCCAGCAGCGTAACAGGGGACCAAGAGACCCAGTACTTC.

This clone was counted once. CDR3 region: CSVEGNRWDTEAFF. The CDR3 DNA sequence: TGCAGCGTTGAGGGGAACAGGTGGGACACTGAAGCTTTCTTT. The J gene is TRBJ1-1, the V gene TRBV29-1; D is perhaps TRBD1 (5 bases). The CDR3 has 14 amino acids. The germline V gene encodes CDR1 SQVTM and CDR2 ANQGSEA. Trimming cost V 3 bases and J 3 bases, with 14 bases left between them.

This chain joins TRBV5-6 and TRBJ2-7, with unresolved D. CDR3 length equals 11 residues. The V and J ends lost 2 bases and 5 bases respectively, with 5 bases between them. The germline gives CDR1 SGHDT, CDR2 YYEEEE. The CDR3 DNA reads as TGTGCCAGCAGCTTTGCGGACGAGCAGTACTTC. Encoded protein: CASSFADEQYF.

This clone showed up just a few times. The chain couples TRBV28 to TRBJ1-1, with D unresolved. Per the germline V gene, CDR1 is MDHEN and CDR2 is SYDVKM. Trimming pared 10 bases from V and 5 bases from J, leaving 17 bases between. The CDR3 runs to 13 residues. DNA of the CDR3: TGTGCCACCAGCAGTACGAGGGTTACTGAAGCTTTCTTT. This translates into CATSSTRVTEAFF.

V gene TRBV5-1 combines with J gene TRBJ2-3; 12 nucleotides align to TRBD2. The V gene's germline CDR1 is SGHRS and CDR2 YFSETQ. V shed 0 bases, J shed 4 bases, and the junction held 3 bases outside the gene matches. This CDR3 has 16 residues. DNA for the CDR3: TGCGCCAGCAGCTTGGAGGCTAGCGGGAGGGCAGATACGCAGTATTTT. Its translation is CASSLEASGRADTQYF.

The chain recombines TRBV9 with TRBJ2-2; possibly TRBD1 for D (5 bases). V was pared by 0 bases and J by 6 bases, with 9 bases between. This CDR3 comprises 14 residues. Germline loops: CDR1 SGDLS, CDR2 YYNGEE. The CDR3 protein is CASSVGRAAGELFF. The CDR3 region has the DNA TGTGCCAGCAGCGTAGGCAGGGCCGCCGGGGAGCTGTTTTTT.

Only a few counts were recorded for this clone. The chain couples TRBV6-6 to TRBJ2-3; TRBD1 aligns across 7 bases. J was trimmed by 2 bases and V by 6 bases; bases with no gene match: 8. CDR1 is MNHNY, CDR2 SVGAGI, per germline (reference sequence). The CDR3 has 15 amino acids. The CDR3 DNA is TGTGCCAGCAGGACCACAGGGGCCCCCACAGATACGCAGTATTTT. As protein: CASRTTGAPTDTQYF.

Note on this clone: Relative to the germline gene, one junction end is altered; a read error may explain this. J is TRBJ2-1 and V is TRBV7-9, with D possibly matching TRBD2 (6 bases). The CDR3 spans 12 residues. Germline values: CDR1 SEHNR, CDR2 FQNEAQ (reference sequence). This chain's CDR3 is CSSSQGRHEQFF. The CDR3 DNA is TGTTCCAGCAGTCAAGGGAGGCATGAGCAGTTCTTC.

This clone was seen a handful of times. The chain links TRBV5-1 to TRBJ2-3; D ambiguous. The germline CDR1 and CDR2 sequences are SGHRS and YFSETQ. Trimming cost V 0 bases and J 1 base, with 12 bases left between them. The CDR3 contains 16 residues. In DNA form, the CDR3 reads TGCGCCAGCAGCTTGGTTCCAGGTGCCCGCACAGATACGCAGTATTTT. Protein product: CASSLVPGARTDTQYF.

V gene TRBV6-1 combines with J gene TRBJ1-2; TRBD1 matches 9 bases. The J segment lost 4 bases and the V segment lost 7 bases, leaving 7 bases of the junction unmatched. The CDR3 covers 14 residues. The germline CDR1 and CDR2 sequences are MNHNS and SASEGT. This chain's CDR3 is CASTGTGRVYGYTF. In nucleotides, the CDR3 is TGTGCCAGCACCGGGACAGGGAGGGTCTATGGCTACACCTTC.

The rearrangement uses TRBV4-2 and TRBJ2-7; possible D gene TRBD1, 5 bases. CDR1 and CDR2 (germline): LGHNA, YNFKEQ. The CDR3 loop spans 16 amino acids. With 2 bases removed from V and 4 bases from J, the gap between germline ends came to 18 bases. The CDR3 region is CASSQPLRAGKYEQYF. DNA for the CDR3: TGTGCCAGCAGCCAACCTTTGAGAGCAGGGAAATACGAGCAGTACTTC.